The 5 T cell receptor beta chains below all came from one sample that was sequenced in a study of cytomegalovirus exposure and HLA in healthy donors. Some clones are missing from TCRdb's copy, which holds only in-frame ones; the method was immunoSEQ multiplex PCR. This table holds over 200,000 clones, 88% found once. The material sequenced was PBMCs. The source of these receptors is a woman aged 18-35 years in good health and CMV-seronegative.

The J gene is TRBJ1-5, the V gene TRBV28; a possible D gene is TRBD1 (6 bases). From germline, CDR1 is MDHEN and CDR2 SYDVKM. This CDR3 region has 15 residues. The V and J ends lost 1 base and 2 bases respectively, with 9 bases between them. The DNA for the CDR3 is TGTGCCAGCAGTTTATTCCCAGGGGGCAATCAGCCCCAGCATTTT. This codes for CASSLFPGGNQPQHF.

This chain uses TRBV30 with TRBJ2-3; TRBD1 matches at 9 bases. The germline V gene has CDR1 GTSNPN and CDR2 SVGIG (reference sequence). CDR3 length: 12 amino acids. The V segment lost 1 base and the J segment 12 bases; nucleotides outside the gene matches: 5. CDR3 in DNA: TGTGCCTGGAGTGCACCGGGACAGGGACAGTATTTT. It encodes CAWSAPGQGQYF. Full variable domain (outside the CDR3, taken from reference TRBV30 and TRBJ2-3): SQTIHQWPATLVQPVGSPLSLECTVEGTSNPNLYWYRQAAGRGLQLLFYSVGIGQISSEVPQNLSASRPQDRQFILSSKKLLLSDSGFYLCAWSAPGQGQYFGPGTRLTVL.

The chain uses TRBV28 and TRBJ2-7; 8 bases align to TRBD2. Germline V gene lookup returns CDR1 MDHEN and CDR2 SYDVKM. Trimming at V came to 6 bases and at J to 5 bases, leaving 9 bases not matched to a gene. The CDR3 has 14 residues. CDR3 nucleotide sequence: TGTGCCAGCAGGTCCGGGGGGGGGAAGGACGAGCAGTACTTC. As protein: CASRSGGGKDEQYF.

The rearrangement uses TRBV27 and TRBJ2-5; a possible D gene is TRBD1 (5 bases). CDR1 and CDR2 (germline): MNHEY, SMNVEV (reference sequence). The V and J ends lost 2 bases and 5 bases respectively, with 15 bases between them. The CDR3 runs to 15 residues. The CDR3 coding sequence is TGTGCCAGCAGTTTACGTGGTGCCAGGGTCGAGACCCAGTACTTC. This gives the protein CASSLRGARVETQYF.

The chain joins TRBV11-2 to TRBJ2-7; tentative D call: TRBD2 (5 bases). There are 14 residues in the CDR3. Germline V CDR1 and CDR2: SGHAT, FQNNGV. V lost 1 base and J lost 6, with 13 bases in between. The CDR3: CASSLGESAFEQYF. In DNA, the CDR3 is TGTGCCAGCAGCTTAGGGGAGTCAGCGTTCGAGCAGTACTTC.